The entry below describes one TCR beta chain. The antigen is unknown. The data derive from a study of tumor-infiltrating lymphocytes in primary liver carcinoma. Study as a whole: Surgical resection was used to treat these primary liver carcinoma patients.

Reverse transcription of around 0.45 ug total RNA with a constant-region primer produced TCR beta cDNA. For TCR beta, libraries were produced by three nested multiplex PCR rounds using slightly modified ARM-PCR. TRBV1-TRBV30 forward primers and a C-beta reverse primer were used in the first two PCR rounds, which each ran for about 9 cycles. Via MiXCR, TCRdb re-called the multiplex PCR reads, giving one row per CDR3 protein. Here the sample spans 310,000 or so distinct CDR3 sequences, approximately 58% being singletons. In addition to blood RNA drawn from unsorted whole blood, germline DNA was extracted. Roughly 4.2 milliliters of peripheral blood were drawn presurgically. Study results and caveats: Tumor-adjacent and tumor-blood pairs shared less of their repertoires than tumor region pairs shared.

Trimming stripped 5 bases from V and 4 bases from J, with 15 bases between. The CDR3 is 14 amino acids. Germline V gene sequence: CDR1 SGHRS, CDR2 YFSETQ. Sequenced material: peripheral blood. This sequence originates from a woman in her twenties or thirties with primary liver carcinoma and hepatitis B virus infection. This sequence joins TRBV5-1 and TRBJ2-5; D is possibly TRBD2 (5 bases). CDR3 in DNA: TGCGCCAGCAGGAGTCTGAGCGGAGGAGAGACCCAGTACTTC. Translated: CASRSLSGGETQYF.